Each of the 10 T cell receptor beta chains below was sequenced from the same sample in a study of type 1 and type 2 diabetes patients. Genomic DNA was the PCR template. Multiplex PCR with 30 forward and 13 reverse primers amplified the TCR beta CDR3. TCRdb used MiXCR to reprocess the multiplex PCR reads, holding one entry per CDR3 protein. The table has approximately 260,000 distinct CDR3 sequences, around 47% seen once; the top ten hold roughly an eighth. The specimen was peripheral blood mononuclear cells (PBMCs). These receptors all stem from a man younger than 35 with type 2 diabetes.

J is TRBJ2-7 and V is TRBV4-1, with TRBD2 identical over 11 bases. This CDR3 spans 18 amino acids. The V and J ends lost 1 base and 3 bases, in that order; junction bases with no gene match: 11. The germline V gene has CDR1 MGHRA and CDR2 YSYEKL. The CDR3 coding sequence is TGCGCCAGCAGCCAAGCCTGGACTTCCGGGACTAGCGGCTACGAGCAGTACTTC. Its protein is CASSQAWTSGTSGYEQYF.

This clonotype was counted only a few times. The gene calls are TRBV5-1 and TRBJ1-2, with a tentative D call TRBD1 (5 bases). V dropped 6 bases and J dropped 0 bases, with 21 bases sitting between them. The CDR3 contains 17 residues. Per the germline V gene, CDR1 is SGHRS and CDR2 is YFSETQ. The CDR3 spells CASKPRSGGVANYGYTF. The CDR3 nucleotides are TGCGCCAGCAAGCCCAGGAGCGGGGGTGTAGCTAACTATGGCTACACCTTC.

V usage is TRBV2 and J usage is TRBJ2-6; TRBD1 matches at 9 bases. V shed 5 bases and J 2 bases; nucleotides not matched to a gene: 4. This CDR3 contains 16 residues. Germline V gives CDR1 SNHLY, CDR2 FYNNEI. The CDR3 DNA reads TGTGCCAGCAGTTACAGGGGGCTCACTGGGGCCAACGTCCTGACTTTC. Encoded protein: CASSYRGLTGANVLTF.

The CDR3 here is CAWRPHRDYEQYF. In DNA, the CDR3 is TGTGCCTGGAGACCTCACAGGGACTACGAGCAGTACTTC. The J gene is TRBJ2-7, the V gene TRBV30, with D maybe TRBD1 (6 bases). V was clipped by 3 bases and J by 3 bases, with 12 bases between them. The CDR3 sequence is 13 residues long. From germline, CDR1 is GTSNPN and CDR2 SVGIG (reference sequence).

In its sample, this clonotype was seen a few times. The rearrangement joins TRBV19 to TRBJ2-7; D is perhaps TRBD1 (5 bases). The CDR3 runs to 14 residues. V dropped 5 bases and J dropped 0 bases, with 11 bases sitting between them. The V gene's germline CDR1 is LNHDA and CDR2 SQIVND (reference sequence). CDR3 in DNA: TGTGCCAGTAGTGTGACAGTGACCTCCTACGAGCAGTACTTC. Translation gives CASSVTVTSYEQYF.

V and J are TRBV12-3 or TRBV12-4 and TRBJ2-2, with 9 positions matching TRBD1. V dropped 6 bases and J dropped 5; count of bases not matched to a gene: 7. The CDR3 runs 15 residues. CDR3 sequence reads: CASSTGTGITGELFF. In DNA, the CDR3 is TGTGCCAGCAGCACCGGGACAGGGATTACCGGGGAGCTGTTTTTT.

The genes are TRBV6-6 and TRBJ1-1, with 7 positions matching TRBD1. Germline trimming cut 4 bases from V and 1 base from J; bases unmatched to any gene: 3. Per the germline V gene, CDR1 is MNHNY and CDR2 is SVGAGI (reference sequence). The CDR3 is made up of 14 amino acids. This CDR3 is CASSWDRKNTEAFF. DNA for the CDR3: TGTGCCAGCAGTTGGGACAGAAAGAACACTGAAGCTTTCTTT.

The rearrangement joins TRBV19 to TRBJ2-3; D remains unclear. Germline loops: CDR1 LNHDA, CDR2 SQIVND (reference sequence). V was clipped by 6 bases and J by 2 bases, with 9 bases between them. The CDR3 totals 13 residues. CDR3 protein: CASSPSLTDTQYF. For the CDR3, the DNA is TGTGCCAGTAGCCCGAGCCTCACAGATACGCAGTATTTT.

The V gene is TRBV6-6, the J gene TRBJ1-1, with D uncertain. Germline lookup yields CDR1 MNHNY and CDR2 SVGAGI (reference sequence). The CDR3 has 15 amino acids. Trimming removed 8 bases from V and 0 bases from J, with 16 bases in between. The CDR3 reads CASHQTAYMNTEAFF. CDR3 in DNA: TGTGCCAGCCACCAGACGGCCTACATGAACACTGAAGCTTTCTTT.

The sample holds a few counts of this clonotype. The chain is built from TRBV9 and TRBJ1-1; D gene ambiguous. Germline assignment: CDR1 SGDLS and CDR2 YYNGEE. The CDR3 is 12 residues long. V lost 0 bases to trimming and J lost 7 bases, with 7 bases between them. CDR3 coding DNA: TGTGCCAGCAGCGTAGGGGGAGGTGAAGCTTTCTTT. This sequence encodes CASSVGGGEAFF.